The clone carrying this T cell receptor beta chain was detected once. Its antigen is still unknown. The data stem from a study of cytomegalovirus exposure and HLA in healthy donors. This table comes from immunoSEQ multiplex PCR, and its TCRdb copy is limited to in-frame clones, with some not included. This table holds about 250,000 clones, roughly 87% found once. This CDR3 spans 15 amino acids. Germline CDR1 is SGDLS and CDR2 is YYNGEE. The V gene lost 0 bases and the J gene lost 6 bases, with 16 bases spanning the gap. Study outcomes and limitations: Rare TCR sequences dominated, though some public TCRs recurred in many donors.

This receptor was taken from a man between 18 and 29 years old in good health and CMV-seropositive. The V and J genes are TRBV9 and TRBJ2-7; D gene uncertain. Sequencing was performed on PBMCs. CDR3: CASSVGAELWSEQYF. The CDR3 bases are TGTGCCAGCAGCGTAGGGGCCGAATTATGGTCCGAGCAGTACTTC.